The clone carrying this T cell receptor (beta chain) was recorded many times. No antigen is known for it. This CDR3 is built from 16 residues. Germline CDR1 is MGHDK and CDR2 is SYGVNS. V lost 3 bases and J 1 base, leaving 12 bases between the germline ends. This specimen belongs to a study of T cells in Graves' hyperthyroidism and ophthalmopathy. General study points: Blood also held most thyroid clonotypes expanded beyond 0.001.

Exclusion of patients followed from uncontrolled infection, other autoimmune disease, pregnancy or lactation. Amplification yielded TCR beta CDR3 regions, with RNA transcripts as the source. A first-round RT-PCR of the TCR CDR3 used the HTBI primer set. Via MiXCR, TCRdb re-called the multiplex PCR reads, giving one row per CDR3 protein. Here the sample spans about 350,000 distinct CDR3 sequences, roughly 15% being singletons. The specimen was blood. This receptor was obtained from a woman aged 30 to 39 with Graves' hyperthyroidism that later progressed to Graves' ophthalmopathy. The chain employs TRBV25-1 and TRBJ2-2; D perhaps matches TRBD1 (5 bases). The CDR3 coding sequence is TGTGCCAGCAGTGACAATGGGGCGAGGAACACCGGGGAGCTGTTTTTT. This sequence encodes CASSDNGARNTGELFF.